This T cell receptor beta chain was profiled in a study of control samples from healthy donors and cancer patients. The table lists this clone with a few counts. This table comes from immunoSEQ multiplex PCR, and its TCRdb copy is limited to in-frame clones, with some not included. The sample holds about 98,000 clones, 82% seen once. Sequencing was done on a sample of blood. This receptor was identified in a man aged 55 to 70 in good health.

This CDR3 reads CASSLYRFQAFF. CDR3 nucleotides: TGTGCCAGCAGCTTGTATAGGTTTCAGGCTTTCTTT. The chain employs TRBV5-6 and TRBJ1-1; D not certain. The CDR3 is 12 amino acids. The germline V gene encodes CDR1 SGHDT and CDR2 YYEEEE. Trimming left V 1 base short and J 11 bases short, with 12 bases between.